This T cell receptor beta chain was recovered during a study of T cell responses to AZD1222 COVID-19 vaccine. The repertoire was sequenced with immunoSEQ multiplex PCR; TCRdb's copy has only in-frame clones and lacks some. The sample has approximately 42,000 clones, more than 70% seen once; the top ten hold more than 20%. Whole-study results and caveats: In the spike-specific TCR repertoire, nearly half reportedly target unmutated variant regions. The donors showed a predominance of white British ancestry and of females, with possible underestimation of clonal diversity. Baseline serology detected seropositivity in only six or seven AZD1222 recipients. A rise in Spike-specific TCR breadth and depth followed two AZD1222 doses.

The CDR3 length is 17 residues. Germline trimming cut 0 bases from V and 1 base from J; bases unmatched to any gene: 0. Germline lookup yields CDR1 SGHNT and CDR2 YENEEA. Comments on this clone: What it binds is unknown.

Sample: peripheral blood, taken 28 days after the second AZD1222 dose. The origin of this receptor is an adult who received the AZD1222 COVID-19 vaccine. The chain recombines TRBV11-3 with TRBJ2-3, with TRBD2 identical over 14 bases. This CDR3 reads CASSLEGLAGGTDTQYF. For the CDR3, the DNA is TGTGCCAGCAGCTTAGAGGGACTAGCGGGGGGCACAGATACGCAGTATTTT. The full variable domain, in which reference TRBV11-3 and TRBJ2-3 provide the parts outside the CDR3, is EAGVVQSPRYKIIEKKQPVAFWCNPISGHNTLYWYLQNLGQGPELLIRYENEEAVDDSQLPKDRFSAERLKGVDSTLKIQPAELGDSAVYLCASSLEGLAGGTDTQYFGPGTRLTVL.